This TCR beta chain was captured by sequencing in a study of radiotherapy plus CTLA-4 blockade in lung cancer. Study-wide context: With around 30% of patients having disease control, objective responses were seen in about 17%.

Findings and limits, study-wide: Alongside interferon-beta, early blood T cell clone dynamics were reportedly the best predictor of response. Some TCR clones had been derived from tumors. These clones expanded in peripheral blood after radiotherapy plus ipilimumab.

Germline loops: CDR1 MGHRA, CDR2 YSYEKL. CDR3 length: 16 amino acids. V was trimmed by 2 bases and J by 4 bases, leaving 16 bases between them. Data came from immunoSEQ multiplex PCR; TCRdb stores just in-frame clones and leaves some out. The sample carries roughly 59,000 clones, around 74% recorded once. Regarding this clone: Its antigen is unknown.

The chain combines TRBV4-1 with TRBJ2-3, with TRBD1 as a possible D gene (6 bases). The sequences come from peripheral blood, collected from a patient treated with radiotherapy plus ipilimumab. This TCR was recovered from a human donor with non-small cell lung cancer whose response to radiotherapy plus ipilimumab could not be evaluated. CDR3 in DNA: TGCGCCAGCAGCCAAAACAGGGTTAGCGTAGCAGATACGCAGTATTTT. Protein sequence: CASSQNRVSVADTQYF.